This T cell receptor (beta chain) was identified during a study of cytomegalovirus exposure and HLA in healthy donors. The CDR3 covers 16 residues. Germline CDR1 is SGHRS and CDR2 is YFSETQ. The trim removed 5 bases at V and 3 bases at J, leaving 9 bases unmatched. The PCR ran on 60 Vbeta and 13 Jbeta primers. Profiling relied on immunoSEQ multiplex PCR, and the TCRdb table lists in-frame clones only, not all of them. This table holds around 130,000 clones, over 60% found once. Sequencing input: PBMCs. V and J are TRBV5-1 and TRBJ2-3; 10 bases match TRBD2. This sequence was found in a woman aged 60-75 years in good health and CMV-seronegative. The CDR3 nucleotides are TGCGCCAGCAGGGCGAGCGGGGGGGCAGGAACAGATACGCAGTATTTT. Protein sequence: CASRASGGAGTDTQYF.